A single sample gave rise to the 16 T cell receptor beta chains below, sequenced in a study of cytomegalovirus exposure and HLA in healthy donors (dated by TCRdb to 2015 to 2018). To prepare the library, the immunoSEQ multiplex PCR assay was applied. For the multiplex PCR, a mixture combining 60 forward primers for TCR Vbeta segments and 13 reverse primers for TCR Jbeta segments was used. TCRdb re-hosts the immuneACCESS table, in-frame sequences only. Its copies lack some clones; in the studies checked, an unresolved V gene accounts for under half of them, and the cause for the rest is not known. This sample holds around 210,000 clones; more than 75% were observed only once. Clones ranked in the top ten supply 0.2% to 0.25% of the sample. The sequencing input was PBMCs. These receptors originate from a girl aged 2 to 10 in good health and CMV-seronegative.

The chain recombines TRBV30 with TRBJ2-3; weak D call: TRBD1 (5 bases). Trimming removed 0 bases from V and 4 bases from J, with 11 bases in between. Germline lookup yields CDR1 GTSNPN and CDR2 SVGIG (reference sequence). This CDR3 has 14 residues. CDR3 protein: CAWSVGSGSDTQYF. The CDR3 DNA sequence: TGTGCCTGGAGTGTAGGCTCAGGGTCAGATACGCAGTATTTT.

The chain is built from TRBV7-6 and TRBJ2-5; 10 bases are a match to TRBD2. The DNA end is more similar to TRBJ2-7, so the J call may be wrong. Per the germline V gene, CDR1 is SGHVS and CDR2 is FNYEAQ. The CDR3 is 14 amino acids. CDR3 DNA sequence: TGTGCCAGCAGCTCGGGACTAGCGACCCACGAGCAGTACTTC. It translates to CASSSGLATHEQYF.

The chain employs TRBV11-2 and TRBJ2-1; D ambiguous. The CDR3 is 13 residues long. V was cut by 0 bases and J by 7 bases, with 7 bases left in between. CDR1 and CDR2 from the germline V gene are SGHAT and FQNNGV. The CDR3 protein is CASSLDPLNEQFF. The CDR3 nucleotides read TGTGCCAGCAGCTTAGATCCCTTAAATGAGCAGTTCTTC.

This clone was observed a few times. This chain connects TRBV25-1 to TRBJ1-1; D is unresolved. The CDR3 spans 15 residues. Trimming pared 5 bases from V and 6 bases from J, leaving 19 bases between. Germline V gene data show CDR1 as MGHDK and CDR2 as SYGVNS. The CDR3 is CASSPSMAGRAEAFF. CDR3 sequence (DNA): TGTGCCAGCAGTCCCAGTATGGCGGGTAGGGCTGAAGCTTTCTTT. Full variable domain (rest looked up from reference TRBV25-1 and TRBJ1-1): EADIYQTPRYLVIGTGKKITLECSQTMGHDKMYWYQQDPGMELHLIHYSYGVNSTEKGDLSSESTVSRIRTEHFPLTLESARPSHTSQYLCASSPSMAGRAEAFFGQGTRLTVV.

This clone appeared once. This chain connects TRBV6-5 to TRBJ2-6, with D possibly being TRBD2 (5 bases). The germline V and J ends were trimmed by 4 bases and 2 bases, with 9 bases remaining between them. The germline V gene encodes CDR1 MNHEY and CDR2 SVGAGI. The CDR3 runs to 15 residues. CDR3 amino acids: CASSSDGAGANVLTF. The CDR3 DNA sequence: TGTGCCAGCAGTTCTGACGGGGCTGGGGCCAACGTCCTGACTTTC.

This rearrangement joins TRBV9 to TRBJ2-5; TRBD2 agrees at 9 bases. V dropped 0 bases and J dropped 3; count of bases not matched to a gene: 6. The CDR3 covers 16 residues. Germline V gives CDR1 SGDLS, CDR2 YYNGEE. CDR3: CASSVDAGGVKETQYF. DNA of the CDR3: TGTGCCAGCAGCGTAGACGCGGGGGGGGTAAAAGAGACCCAGTACTTC.

This clone was detected a few times. The chain combines TRBV7-9 with TRBJ1-1; D not resolved. This CDR3 has 14 amino acids. Germline lookup yields CDR1 SEHNR and CDR2 FQNEAQ (reference sequence). V lost 5 bases, J lost 6 bases, and 16 bases lay in between. CDR3 region: CASSPPVQPPEAFF. The CDR3 DNA sequence: TGTGCCAGCAGCCCCCCCGTACAGCCCCCTGAAGCTTTCTTT.

The V and J genes are TRBV11-3 and TRBJ2-1, with 7 bases matching TRBD1. Germline-derived CDR1 and CDR2 are SGHNT and YENEEA. The V segment lost 5 bases and the J segment 3 bases; nucleotides outside the gene matches: 4. The CDR3 loop spans 14 amino acids. CDR3 region: CASSPSGGYNEQFF. The DNA of the CDR3 is TGTGCCAGCAGCCCGTCAGGGGGCTACAATGAGCAGTTCTTC.

This rearrangement joins TRBV21-1 to TRBJ2-7; the table's D call of TRBD2 was not tested on the DNA. TRBV21-1 is assigned pseudogene status. CDR3 length equals 14 residues. The CDR3 DNA sequence: TGTGCCAGCAGCAAAGCAGGAGGCACCTACGAGCAGTACTTC. This codes for CASSKAGGTYEQYF.

V gene TRBV7-2 combines with J gene TRBJ1-2, with TRBD1 matching 8 bases. From germline, CDR1 is SGHTA and CDR2 FQGNSA. The junction had 13 bases not matched to a gene; V was cut back by 0 bases and J by 4 bases. CDR3 size: 18 residues. The CDR3 loop reads CASSLASAGGKALYGYTF. The CDR3 DNA sequence: TGTGCCAGCAGCTTAGCTTCGGCAGGGGGCAAGGCGCTCTATGGCTACACCTTC.

The chain recombines TRBV15 with TRBJ1-2; 7 nucleotides match TRBD1. V was clipped by 2 bases and J by 7 bases; unmatched bases: 13. There are 16 residues in the CDR3. Germline V CDR1 and CDR2: LNHNV, YYDKDF (reference sequence). This CDR3 is CATSRLTGVGPFGYTF. DNA for the CDR3: TGTGCCACCAGCAGACTCACAGGGGTCGGCCCATTTGGCTACACCTTC.

Note on this clone: Sequence at one end of the junction differs from germline and may be a read error. V usage is TRBV6-1 and J usage is TRBJ2-7; the match to TRBD2 covers 13 bases. This CDR3 spans 20 amino acids. Germline assignment: CDR1 MNHNS and CDR2 SASEGT. CDR3 in amino acids: CASSQARGTSGAESSYEQYF. The CDR3 DNA follows: TGTGCCAGCAGTCAAGCCCGAGGGACTAGCGGGGCCGAAAGCTCCTACGAGCAGTACTTC.

CDR3 DNA sequence: TGTGCCAGCAGCACGGTCCAGGGGTCCCACGGGAACACTGAAGCTTTCTTT. It yields the protein CASSTVQGSHGNTEAFF. This chain joins TRBV21-1 and TRBJ1-1; TRBD1 is taken as the D call from the table, unchecked against the DNA. TRBV21-1 counts as a pseudogene. The length of the CDR3 is 17 residues.

The rearrangement links TRBV4-1 to TRBJ1-5, with 9 nucleotides matching TRBD1. The J segment lost 4 bases and the V segment lost 2 bases, leaving 9 bases of the junction unmatched. Germline loops: CDR1 MGHRA, CDR2 YSYEKL. The CDR3 contains 17 residues. The CDR3 bases are TGCGCCAGCAGCCAAAGCCTACCCGGGACAGGGAATCAGCCCCAGCATTTT. Protein: CASSQSLPGTGNQPQHF.

This clone was detected only once. V usage is TRBV2 and J usage is TRBJ1-2; tentatively, D is TRBD1 (5 bases). This CDR3 region has 15 residues. Trimming took off 0 bases at V and 6 bases at J, with 14 bases between the two ends. The germline CDR1 and CDR2 sequences are SNHLY and FYNNEI. The CDR3 region is CASSEALRGGDGYTF. The CDR3 DNA sequence: TGTGCCAGCAGTGAAGCGCTTCGGGGGGGGGATGGCTACACCTTC. Using reference TRBV2 and TRBJ1-2 for the parts outside the CDR3, the full variable domain is EPEVTQTPSHQVTQMGQEVILRCVPISNHLYFYWYRQILGQKVEFLVSFYNNEISEKSEIFDDQFSVERPDGSNFTLKIRSTKLEDSAMYFCASSEALRGGDGYTFGSGTRLTVV.

The chain has TRBV9 and TRBJ1-1; a weak D match, TRBD1 (5 bases). Germline V lookup: CDR1 SGDLS, CDR2 YYNGEE. The length of the CDR3 is 13 residues. The V and J ends lost 3 bases and 12 bases respectively, with 18 bases between them. This chain's CDR3 is CASSEAGGGRTFF. The CDR3 DNA follows: TGTGCCAGCAGCGAAGCGGGGGGTGGTAGGACTTTCTTT.